Below, 13 T cell receptor beta chains from the same sample are listed, as sequenced in a study of cytomegalovirus exposure and HLA in healthy donors. Profiling relied on immunoSEQ multiplex PCR, and the TCRdb table lists in-frame clones only, not all of them. This sample has some 50,000 clones; 80% to 95% occur once, and the top ten carry roughly 6%. The sequencing sample was made of PBMCs. Receptor source: a woman under 30 in good health and CMV-seronegative.

This rearrangement joins TRBV15 to TRBJ2-7; 7 nucleotides match TRBD2. Germline V gives CDR1 LNHNV, CDR2 YYDKDF (reference sequence). After removal of 2 bases from V and 5 bases from J, the junction contained 9 bases not matched to a gene. This CDR3 has 15 amino acids. The CDR3 nucleotides are TGTGCCACCAGCAGACCTCGGGGAGGGTCCGACGAGCAGTACTTC. Residues: CATSRPRGGSDEQYF. Based on the CDR3 plus reference TRBV15 and TRBJ2-7, the full variable domain is DAMVIQNPRYQVTQFGKPVTLSCSQTLNHNVMYWYQQKSSQAPKLLFHYYDKDFNNEADTPDNFQSRRPNTSFCFLDIRSPGLGDTAMYLCATSRPRGGSDEQYFGPGTRLTVT.

This chain joins TRBV10-3 and TRBJ1-2; possibly TRBD1 for D (5 bases). Trimming pared 6 bases from V and 1 base from J, leaving 9 bases between. Germline V gives CDR1 ENHRY, CDR2 SYGVKD. There are 13 residues in the CDR3. The CDR3 DNA sequence: TGTGCCATCAGGGACACCGTTAACTATGGCTACACCTTC. Protein sequence: CAIRDTVNYGYTF.

V and J are TRBV7-9 and TRBJ2-3, with D unresolved. From germline, CDR1 is SEHNR and CDR2 FQNEAQ (reference sequence). The CDR3 is made up of 15 amino acids. Trimming left V 5 bases short and J 2 bases short, with 14 bases between. CDR3 nucleotides: TGTGCCAGCAGCCCCGTCCTGCAGAACACAGATACGCAGTATTTT. Translating it yields CASSPVLQNTDTQYF.

This clone came up once. The genes are TRBV5-8 and TRBJ2-4; 11 nucleotides match TRBD1. Losses at the gene ends were 4 bases for V and 12 bases for J; bases not matched to a gene: 6. Germline CDR1 is SGHTS and CDR2 is YDEGEE. This CDR3 comprises 13 residues. CDR3 in DNA: TGTGCCAGCAGCCGGGGACAGGGGGTGAATCAGTACTTC. Translating gives CASSRGQGVNQYF.

The rearrangement joins TRBV27 to TRBJ1-2, with 7 bases aligning to TRBD1. Germline V gives CDR1 MNHEY, CDR2 SMNVEV (reference sequence). The junction had 8 bases not matched to a gene; V was cut back by 3 bases and J by 7 bases. This CDR3 contains 14 residues. CDR3 amino acids: CASSFSDRAGGYTF. The CDR3 nucleotides are TGTGCCAGCAGTTTCTCCGACAGGGCCGGTGGCTACACCTTC.

The rearrangement uses TRBV6-5 and TRBJ2-1; no clear D gene. The ends were cut back, 0 bases at V and 1 base at J, with 10 bases in the middle. CDR1 is MNHEY and CDR2 is SVGAGI in the germline V gene. There are 16 residues in the CDR3. The CDR3 loop is CASSYSGRPSYNEQFF. The CDR3 bases are TGTGCCAGCAGTTACTCGGGCAGGCCTTCCTACAATGAGCAGTTCTTC.

This chain uses TRBV7-2 with TRBJ1-5, with TRBD1 as a possible D gene (6 bases). V was clipped by 1 base and J by 3 bases, with 10 bases between them. The CDR3 is 15 amino acids. The V gene's germline CDR1 is SGHTA and CDR2 FQGNSA. This chain's CDR3 is CASSLDGQPNQPQHF. The CDR3 nucleotides are TGTGCCAGCAGCTTAGATGGACAGCCCAATCAGCCCCAGCATTTT.

This chain links TRBV7-2 with TRBJ1-3, with 7 nucleotides matching TRBD1. The CDR3 runs to 14 residues. Germline assignment: CDR1 SGHTA and CDR2 FQGNSA. V was clipped by 6 bases and J by 2 bases; unmatched bases: 4. CDR3 loop: CASSVGGAGNTIYF. CDR3 sequence (DNA): TGTGCCAGCAGTGTAGGGGGCGCTGGAAACACCATATATTTT.

This chain connects TRBV5-4 to TRBJ1-1; TRBD1 matches at 8 bases. CDR3 size: 14 residues. Per germline, CDR1 SGHNT and CDR2 YYREEE (reference sequence). V lost 3 bases to trimming and J lost 1 base; unmatched junction nucleotides: 2. The CDR3 DNA reads as TGTGCCAGCAGCTCCGGACAGGGGAACACTGAAGCTTTCTTT. It yields the protein CASSSGQGNTEAFF.

The gene calls are TRBV7-9 and TRBJ2-1; 7 bases align to TRBD1. Germline V gives CDR1 SEHNR, CDR2 FQNEAQ (reference sequence). This CDR3 comprises 17 residues. With 5 bases clipped from V and 2 bases from J, the junction kept 12 bases outside the gene matches. CDR3 loop: CASSPRGNRGAYNEQFF. CDR3 in DNA: TGTGCCAGCAGCCCACGAGGGAACAGGGGCGCCTACAATGAGCAGTTCTTC.

J is TRBJ2-1 and V is TRBV29-1; 9 positions agree with TRBD1. V was pared by 6 bases and J by 5 bases, with 2 bases of the junction left unmatched. The CDR3 is 12 residues long. Looked up from germline, CDR1 is SQVTM and CDR2 is ANQGSEA. The CDR3 sequence: CSVRDRDNEQFF. Here the CDR3 DNA reads TGCAGCGTCCGGGACAGGGACAATGAGCAGTTCTTC.

The V call is TRBV7-2, the J call TRBJ2-1; 10 bases agree with TRBD2. Germline-derived CDR1 and CDR2 are SGHTA and FQGNSA. The CDR3 is 17 residues long. After removal of 4 bases from V and 8 bases from J, the junction contained 14 bases not matched to a gene. The CDR3 region is CASSSTLAGQGRDEQFF. In DNA form, the CDR3 reads TGTGCCAGCAGCTCCACACTAGCGGGGCAAGGTAGGGATGAGCAGTTCTTC.

The V gene is TRBV11-2, the J gene TRBJ1-1; unclear D gene. CDR1 is SGHAT and CDR2 is FQNNGV in the germline V gene. The CDR3 has 12 residues. Trimming cost V 1 base and J 7 bases, with 7 bases left between them. The CDR3 coding sequence is TGTGCCAGCAGCTTAGGGACTATTGAAGCTTTCTTT. Its translation: CASSLGTIEAFF. Variable domain in full (rest from reference TRBV11-2 and TRBJ1-1): EAGVAQSPRYKIIEKRQSVAFWCNPISGHATLYWYQQILGQGPKLLIQFQNNGVVDDSQLPKDRFSAERLKGVDSTLKIQPAKLEDSAVYLCASSLGTIEAFFGQGTRLTVV.